Listed here is a single TCR beta chain. This sample is part of a study of Ad26.COV2.S vaccination and SARS-CoV-2 variants. The V and J ends lost 3 bases and 2 bases, in that order; junction bases with no gene match: 3. From germline, CDR1 is SGHTA and CDR2 FQGNSA. There are 15 residues in the CDR3. Repertoires were generated with immunoSEQ multiplex PCR, while TCRdb's copy carries only in-frame clones and drops some. The table lists a few hundred thousand clones, roughly 80% of them singletons, with about 8% in the top ten. Treatment reported: roughly 19 received Ad26.COV2.S at low or high dose, single or two shots; 5 received placebo; per-sample allocation not given. Samples analyzed were those drawn on day 63 after the first vaccine or placebo injection. The vaccine delivered Wuhan-strain SARS-CoV-2 spike through an Ad26 vector.

This clonotype was obtained from a person aged 18-60 years who received the Ad26.COV2.S COVID-19 vaccine or a placebo. The sequencing used peripheral blood, collected in a trial of Ad26.COV2.S vaccine versus placebo. This chain uses TRBV7-2 with TRBJ2-1; TRBD2 agrees at 8 bases. This CDR3 is CASSFRGGPYNEQFF. The DNA for the CDR3 is TGTGCCAGCAGCTTCCGGGGGGGGCCCTACAATGAGCAGTTCTTC. Drawing the rest from reference TRBV7-2 and TRBJ2-1, the complete variable domain is GAGVSQSPSNKVTEKGKDVELRCDPISGHTALYWYRQSLGQGLEFLIYFQGNSAPDKSGLPSDRFSAERTGGSVSTLTIQRTQQEDSAVYLCASSFRGGPYNEQFFGPGTRLTVL.